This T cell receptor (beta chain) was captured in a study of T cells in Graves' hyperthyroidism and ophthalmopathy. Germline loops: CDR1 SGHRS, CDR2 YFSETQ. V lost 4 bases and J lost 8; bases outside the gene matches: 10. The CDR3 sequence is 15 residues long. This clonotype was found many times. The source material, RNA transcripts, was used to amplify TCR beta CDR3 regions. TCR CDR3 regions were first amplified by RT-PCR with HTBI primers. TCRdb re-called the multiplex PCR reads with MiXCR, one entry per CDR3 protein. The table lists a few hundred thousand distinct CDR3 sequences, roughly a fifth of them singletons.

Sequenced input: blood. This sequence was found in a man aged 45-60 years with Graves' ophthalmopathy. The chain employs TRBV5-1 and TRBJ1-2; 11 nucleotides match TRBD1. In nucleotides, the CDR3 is TGCGCCAGCAGCCATAAGGGACAGGGGGAAGACGGCTACACCTTC. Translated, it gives CASSHKGQGEDGYTF.